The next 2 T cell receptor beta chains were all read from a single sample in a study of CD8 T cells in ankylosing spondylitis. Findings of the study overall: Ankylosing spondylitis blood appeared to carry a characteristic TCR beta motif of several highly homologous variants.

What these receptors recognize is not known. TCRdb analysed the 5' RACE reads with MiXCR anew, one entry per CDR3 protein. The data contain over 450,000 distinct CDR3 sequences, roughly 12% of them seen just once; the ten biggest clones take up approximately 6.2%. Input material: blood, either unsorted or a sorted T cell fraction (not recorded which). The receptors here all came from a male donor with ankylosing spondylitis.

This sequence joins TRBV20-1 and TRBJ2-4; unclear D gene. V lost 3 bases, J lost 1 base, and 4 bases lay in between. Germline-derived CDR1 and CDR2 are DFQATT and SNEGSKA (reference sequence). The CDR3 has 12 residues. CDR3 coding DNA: TGCAGTGCTAGTAAGGCCAAAAACATTCAGTACTTC. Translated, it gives CSASKAKNIQYF.

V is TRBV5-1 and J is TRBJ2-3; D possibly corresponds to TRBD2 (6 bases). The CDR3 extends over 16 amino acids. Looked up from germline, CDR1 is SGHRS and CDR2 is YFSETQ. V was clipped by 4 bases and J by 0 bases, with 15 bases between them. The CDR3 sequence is CASSPEGRESTDTQYF. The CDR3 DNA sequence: TGCGCCAGCAGCCCAGAGGGGCGGGAAAGCACAGATACGCAGTATTTT.